This T cell receptor beta chain was sequenced for a study of shared clonotypes between healthy human individuals. Donation came from healthy HIV-negative adults that had no recent acute infections or vaccinations. Profiling relied on immunoSEQ multiplex PCR, and the TCRdb table lists in-frame clones only, not all of them. Of about 490,000 clones in the sample, 60% to 85% were seen once. The germline CDR1 and CDR2 sequences are WSHSY and SAAADI. Trimming cost V 3 bases and J 1 base, with 12 bases left between them. The CDR3 is 15 residues long. The TCR comes from a woman in her 40s in good health. Some clones in this sample may be carry-over from other donors' samples. The sample was PBMCs. The genes are TRBV10-2 and TRBJ2-5, with D perhaps matching TRBD2 (6 bases). The CDR3 DNA follows: TGCGCCAGCAGTGAATTGGAGGGCGTCCAAGAGACCCAGTACTTC. This sequence encodes CASSELEGVQETQYF.